These 11 T cell receptor beta chains share one sample of origin, sequenced in a study of CD8+ T cells in alopecia areata. Sequencing used cDNA as its template, made by extracting RNA and reverse transcribing it. Using immunoSEQ multiplex PCR, the repertoire was profiled, and TCRdb retains in-frame clones only, with some absent. The table has around 190,000 clones, 56% seen once. Sequencing input: CD8+ T cells sorted from blood. The receptors derive from a human donor in good health.

This chain connects TRBV4-1 to TRBJ1-5; 7 nucleotides match TRBD1. With V trimmed by 0 bases and J by 4 bases, 6 bases remained unmatched. This CDR3 region has 16 residues. The germline CDR1 and CDR2 sequences are MGHRA and YSYEKL. The CDR3 region has the DNA TGCGCCAGCAGCCAAGATGGGAGGGGGCGAAATCAGCCCCAGCATTTT. It yields the protein CASSQDGRGRNQPQHF.

This chain links TRBV30 with TRBJ1-6; tentatively, D is TRBD1 (5 bases). The CDR3 runs to 15 residues. V was shortened by 0 bases and J by 9 bases, with 15 bases between the two germline ends. Germline CDR1 is GTSNPN and CDR2 is SVGIG (reference sequence). CDR3 coding DNA: TGTGCCTGGAGTGTAGGTCCAGGACAACCTTCACCCCTCCACTTT. Translated: CAWSVGPGQPSPLHF.

This clone was counted a few times. V usage is TRBV29-1 and J usage is TRBJ1-1; D uncertain. Trimming removed 4 bases from V and 5 bases from J, with 11 bases in between. Germline CDR1 SQVTM, CDR2 ANQGSEA. The CDR3 is 12 amino acids. For the CDR3, the DNA is TGCAGCGTTGTTAAGCCGGGGACTGAAGCTTTCTTT. Its protein product is CSVVKPGTEAFF.

V and J are TRBV6-1 and TRBJ1-6, with D uncertain. V was trimmed by 0 bases and J by 7 bases, leaving 4 bases between them. CDR1 and CDR2 (germline): MNHNS, SASEGT. The CDR3 totals 13 residues. The CDR3 sequence is CASSEAENSPLHF. The CDR3, as DNA: TGTGCCAGCAGTGAAGCGGAGAATTCACCCCTCCACTTT.

The chain carries TRBV29-1 and TRBJ1-5, with a possible D match to TRBD1 (5 bases). The CDR3 is made up of 12 amino acids. V lost 6 bases and J lost 2, with 8 bases in between. The germline gives CDR1 SQVTM, CDR2 ANQGSEA. In nucleotides, the CDR3 is TGCAGCGTGGGGGTGGGCAATCAGCCCCAGCATTTT. Translating gives CSVGVGNQPQHF.

This clone was seen more than once but under ten times. V gene TRBV11-2 combines with J gene TRBJ1-1; D unclear. The CDR3 is 13 amino acids. Trimming took 5 bases from V and 11 from J, leaving 18 bases between them. The germline V gene encodes CDR1 SGHAT and CDR2 FQNNGV. CDR3 amino acids: CASSDGSFVWAFF. CDR3 bases: TGTGCCAGCAGCGACGGATCGTTCGTTTGGGCTTTCTTT.

The chain recombines TRBV7-2 with TRBJ1-2; D is ambiguous. CDR3 length: 12 residues. Trimming removed 1 base at V and 6 bases at J, with 6 bases between. Looked up from germline, CDR1 is SGHTA and CDR2 is FQGNSA. In nucleotides, the CDR3 is TGTGCCAGCAGCTTAGGCAGGAATGGCTACACCTTC. Encoded protein: CASSLGRNGYTF.

The chain recombines TRBV27 with TRBJ1-2, with TRBD1 matching over 7 bases. Germline CDR1 is MNHEY and CDR2 is SMNVEV (reference sequence). This CDR3 has 14 amino acids. V dropped 0 bases and J dropped 6; count of bases not matched to a gene: 4. The CDR3 DNA reads as TGTGCCAGCAGTTTATCCGGGACAGCCGATGGCTACACCTTC. The encoded protein is CASSLSGTADGYTF.

This clone was seen more than once but under ten times. The J gene is TRBJ2-3, the V gene TRBV11-2, with D unresolved. The germline V gene has CDR1 SGHAT and CDR2 FQNNGV. There are 16 residues in the CDR3. Trimming pared 5 bases from V and 0 bases from J, leaving 15 bases between. The CDR3 spells CASSPPVVPSTDTQYF. The CDR3 coding sequence is TGTGCCAGCAGCCCCCCGGTGGTACCAAGCACAGATACGCAGTATTTT.

This clone showed up just once. V and J are TRBV5-1 and TRBJ1-1, with TRBD1 matching 7 bases. The CDR3 is 15 residues long. Germline V gene lookup returns CDR1 SGHRS and CDR2 YFSETQ. J lost 4 bases, V lost 4 bases, and 10 bases had no gene match. DNA of the CDR3: TGCGCCAGCAGCATAACAGGGGCCCCGAGCACTGAAGCTTTCTTT. It specifies CASSITGAPSTEAFF.

This clone was detected only a few times. The chain carries TRBV12-2 and TRBJ1-1. TRBV12-2 is listed as a pseudogene. This CDR3 contains 12 residues. CDR3 region: CASRPPGSEAFF. The CDR3 DNA sequence: TGTGCAAGTCGCCCCCCCGGCAGTGAAGCTTTCTTT.